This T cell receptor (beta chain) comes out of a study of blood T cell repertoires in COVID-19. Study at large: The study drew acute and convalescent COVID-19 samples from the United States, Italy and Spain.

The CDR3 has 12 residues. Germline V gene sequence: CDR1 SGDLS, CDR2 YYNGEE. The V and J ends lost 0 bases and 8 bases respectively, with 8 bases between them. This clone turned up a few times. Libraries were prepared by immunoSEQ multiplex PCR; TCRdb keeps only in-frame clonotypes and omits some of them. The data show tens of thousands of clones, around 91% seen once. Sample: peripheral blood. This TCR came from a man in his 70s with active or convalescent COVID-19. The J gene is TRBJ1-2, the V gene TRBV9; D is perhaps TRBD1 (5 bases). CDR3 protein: CASSVGGDGYTF. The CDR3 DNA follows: TGTGCCAGCAGCGTAGGGGGGGACGGCTACACCTTC.